This TCR beta chain was observed in a study of PD-1 blockade in classical Hodgkin lymphoma (dated by TCRdb to the early 2020s). With regard to the full study: Nivolumab dosing was 3 mg/kg intravenously every 2 weeks, continuing until either disease progression or unacceptable toxicity. A peripheral blood immune signature of response to PD-1 blockade in classical Hodgkin lymphoma was defined using TCR beta sequencing and CyTOF. The full study reports these points: Trial patients achieving complete response had baseline diversity similar to newly diagnosed patients, whereas partial responders and progressors had significantly lower diversity. A significant rise by C4D1 was seen in CD4+ but not CD8+ TCR diversity (p=0.0027 vs p=0.16), with the rise being most apparent in complete responders (p=0.02). Only a single clinical trial cohort was studied, and what caused the repertoire differences, possibly disease activity or prior therapy, remained undefined. Diversity was lower in patients who began nivolumab less than 1 year after ASCT, so these patients were left out of later analyses to avoid confounding by immune reconstitution. Newly diagnosed patients were reported to have lower baseline TCR diversity than healthy donors, and relapsed/refractory patients were reported to have lower baseline TCR diversity still.

Genomic DNA was extracted with the Qiagen DNeasy kit from unsorted PBMCs and from negatively selected CD4+ and CD8+ fractions. Using primers that anneal to V and J segments, immunoSEQ multiplex PCR amplified the TCR beta CDR3 regions. A synthetic immune receptor repertoire was used to minimize amplification bias, and any remaining bias was removed computationally after sequencing. The authors processed their data as follows. Custom Python scripts were used to quantify repertoire diversity as the Shannon entropy index. Unsorted, CD4+ and CD8+ repertoires were analyzed separately, except for combined analyses in which CD4+ and CD8+ sequences were merged in silico. Clonal expansion was defined as a frequency increase of at least 2-fold after treatment compared with C1D1, and clones undetected at baseline were assigned a pseudocount of 0.5. Clones with 0 or 1 copy at C1D1 were defined as singleton clones, while clones with 2 or more copies were defined as non-singleton clones. Clones expanded in unsorted samples were labelled as CD4+, CD8+ or unknown by matching protein sequences in sorted samples from the same patient. Wilcoxon tests on paired samples were used to test diversity changes from C1D1 to C4D1. This immuneACCESS table, as held by TCRdb, lists in-frame sequences with V and J called but not all clones. Of the missing ones, under half trace to an unresolved V gene in checked studies; the others have no known cause. V and J calls and clone size are given by that table; D and trimming were obtained from the DNA. The sample includes over 35,000 clones, with about 88% observed a single time. The ten top clones hold approximately 5.7% of the sample.

With respect to this clone: This clone's antigen is unknown. The record has no base qualities; no much larger clone is one base away.

The time point tag for this specimen amounts to: cycle 2 day 1 (C2D1) of nivolumab. Every trial patient had relapsed after autologous stem cell transplantation, and cohorts A, B and C differed in prior brentuximab vedotin exposure. A total of about 51 patients with relapsed/refractory classical Hodgkin lymphoma made up the trial cohort, and each patient's best overall response was complete response, partial response or progressive disease. Single-agent nivolumab was administered to trial patients in the multi-cohort phase II CheckMate 205 trial. An independent review committee assessed best overall response by applying the 2007 International Working Group response criteria. Trial PBMCs were collected immediately before nivolumab initiation (C1D1) and during therapy at cycle 2 day 1 and cycle 4 day 1. After peripheral blood was drawn into 8 mL Vacutainer Cell Preparation Tubes, PBMCs were isolated by centrifugation and then cryopreserved.

The sequence derives from a human donor with classical Hodgkin lymphoma. Source: peripheral blood mononuclear cells (PBMCs), taken before the second cycle of nivolumab.

This receptor carries the CDR3 CASSLPGGLGNTIYF. The nucleotide sequence reads TGTGCCAGCAGCTTACCTGGGGGGCTCGGAAACACCATATATTTT. The chain couples TRBV13 to TRBJ1-3; the D gene is perhaps TRBD1, on 6 matching bases. From cysteine to phenylalanine, the CDR3 is 15 amino acids long. Solely the CDR3 DNA is kept, with 45 bases framed from the first base. V is pared back by 2 bases and J by 4 bases, with 12 bases lying between the germline termini. Sequences PRHDT (CDR1) and FYEKMQ (CDR2) are obtained from the germline V gene (reference sequence).